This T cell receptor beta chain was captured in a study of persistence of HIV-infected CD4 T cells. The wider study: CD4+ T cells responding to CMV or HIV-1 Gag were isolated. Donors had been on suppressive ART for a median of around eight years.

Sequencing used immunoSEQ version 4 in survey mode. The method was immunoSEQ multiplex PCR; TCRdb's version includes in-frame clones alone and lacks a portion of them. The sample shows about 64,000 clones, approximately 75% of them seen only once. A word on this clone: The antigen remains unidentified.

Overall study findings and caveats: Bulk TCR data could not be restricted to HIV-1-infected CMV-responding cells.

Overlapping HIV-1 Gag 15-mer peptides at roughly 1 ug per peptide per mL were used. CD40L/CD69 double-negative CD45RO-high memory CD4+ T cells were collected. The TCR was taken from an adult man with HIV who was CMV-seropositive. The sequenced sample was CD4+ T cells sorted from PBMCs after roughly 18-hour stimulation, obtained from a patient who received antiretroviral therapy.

CDR3: CASKGRTLTDTQYF. CDR3 DNA: TGTGCCAGCAAAGGCCGAACCCTCACAGATACGCAGTATTTT. The chain joins TRBV6-6 to TRBJ2-3; D is uncertain. V lost 7 bases and J lost 2, with 13 bases in between. From germline, CDR1 is MNHNY and CDR2 SVGAGI (reference sequence). The CDR3 is made up of 14 amino acids.